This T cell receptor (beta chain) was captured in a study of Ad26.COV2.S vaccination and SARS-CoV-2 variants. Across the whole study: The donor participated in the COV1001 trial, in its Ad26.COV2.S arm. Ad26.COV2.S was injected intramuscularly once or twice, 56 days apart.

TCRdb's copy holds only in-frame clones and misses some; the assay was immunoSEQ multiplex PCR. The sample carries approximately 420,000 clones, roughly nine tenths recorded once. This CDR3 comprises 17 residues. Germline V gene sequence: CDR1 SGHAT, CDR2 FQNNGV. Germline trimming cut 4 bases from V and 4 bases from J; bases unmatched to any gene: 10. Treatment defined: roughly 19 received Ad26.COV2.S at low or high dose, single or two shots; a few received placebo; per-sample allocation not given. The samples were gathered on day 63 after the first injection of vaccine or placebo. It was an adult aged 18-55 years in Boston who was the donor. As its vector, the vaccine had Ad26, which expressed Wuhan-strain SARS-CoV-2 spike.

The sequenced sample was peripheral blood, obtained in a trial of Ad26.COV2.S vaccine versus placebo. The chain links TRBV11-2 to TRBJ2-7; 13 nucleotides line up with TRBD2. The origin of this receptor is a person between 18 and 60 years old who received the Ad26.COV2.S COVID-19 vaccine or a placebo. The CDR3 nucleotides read TGTGCCAGCAGCTCGGGACTAGCGGGAACCACCAGATACGAGCAGTACTTC. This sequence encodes CASSSGLAGTTRYEQYF.